This TCR beta chain appears in the sequencing data of a study of blood T cell repertoires in COVID-19 (dated by TCRdb to between 2020 and 2021). In the study overall: Collaborator samples came from the United States, Italy and Spain and covered acute and convalescent phases of COVID-19. The material from the prospective study consisted of cDNA or gDNA derived from T cells, B-cell-depleted T cells, or PBMCs. The dataset comprised deeply sampled blood TCRbeta repertoires from subjects exposed to, actively infected with, or recovered from COVID-19. The repertoires were released in a freely available public database intended as a resource for research on the immune response to SARS-CoV-2. The samples were drawn from two sources: the first 160 participants of the ongoing ImmuneRACE study, and fewer than 1,500 subjects contributed by 6 global collaborators. Nearly every sample came with metadata listing a de-identified subject ID, COVID-19 status, age in years and sex. Where available, HLA class I and class II types were taken from metadata supplied by the sample provider and were not determined by assay-based typing. General conclusions and limits of the study: Clinical and demographic metadata were provided uncurated, with the amount varying by source and participant.

According to the germline V gene, CDR1 reads SGHTA and CDR2 reads FQGNSA. From cysteine to phenylalanine, the CDR3 is 13 amino acids long. The retained sequence is limited to the CDR3, 39 bases, with the frame set at the first base. Trimming takes 2 bases from V and 5 bases from J, and the germline ends sit 9 bases apart. Participants in the prospective study were aged about 18 to 95 years, lived in 24 United States geographic areas, and enrolled through a virtual design. In the prospective study, participants were assigned to cohorts based on the clinical history participants reported in a screening survey and a study questionnaire. For ImmuneRACE Cohort 3, a participant was defined as recovered based on two consecutive negative NP/OP PCR tests, clearance by a healthcare professional, or resolution of symptoms. Mobile phlebotomists in the prospective study collected whole blood, serum and a nasopharyngeal or oropharyngeal swab from every participant. Additional blood draws and questionnaires over an approximately two-month period could optionally be provided by prospective study participants. Before DNA extraction, prospective study blood samples were shipped either frozen or at room temperature.

Details on this clone: What antigen it recognizes has not been identified. Base quality data are lacking; no much larger clone is found one base away.

The immunoSEQ Assay, a bias-controlled multiplex PCR, was used to amplify TCRbeta CDR3 regions from genomic DNA. The authors' pipeline ran thus. The number of nucleated cells in each sample was estimated by amplification of reference gene primers within the assay. Sequence reads were collapsed and filtered to measure the absolute abundance of every unique TCRbeta CDR3 rearrangement. For each sample, productive Simpson clonality was calculated as the square root of Simpson's diversity index across productive rearrangements. The table comes from immuneACCESS by way of TCRdb, which keeps in-frame sequences with V and J called. Part of the clones is missing from these tables; in studies checked, under half for an unresolved V gene and the rest for unknown reasons. V and J calls and clone size are given by that table; D and trimming were obtained from the DNA. The sample yields approximately 150,000 clones; over 70% were counted once. The ten largest make up about 10% of the sample.

The chain is encoded by TRBV7-2 joined to TRBJ1-2, with a tentative D gene TRBD1 over 5 matching bases. The TCR sequence derives from a man aged 55 to 70 who had recovered from COVID-19. The sample was PBMCs or T cells enriched from blood (not recorded which). The DNA sequence is TGTGCCAGCAGCTTATCAGGGATTTATGGCTACACCTTC. Translated, it reads CASSLSGIYGYTF.